Reported below is one T cell receptor (beta chain). The antigen is unknown. The source of the sample is a study of T cells in Graves' hyperthyroidism and ophthalmopathy. Study findings and constraints: By a 13 V-J model, ophthalmopathy was set apart from stable hyperthyroidism. Median prediction lead before ophthalmopathy onset was 5.5 to 7 months with the model.

The CDR3 totals 14 residues. In germline, CDR1 is SNHLY, CDR2 FYNNEI. With V trimmed by 7 bases and J by 3 bases, 5 bases remained unmatched. RNA transcripts yielded amplified TCR beta CDR3 regions. The primer set for the first-round RT-PCR of the TCR CDR3 was HTBI. TCRdb independently ran MiXCR on the multiplex PCR reads; one entry per CDR3 protein. The profile shows approximately 400,000 distinct CDR3 sequences, around 25% of them singletons. Diagnoses were established using clinical symptoms, serum thyroxine and TRAb, thyroid ultrasound and orbital computed tomography. The chain combines TRBV2 with TRBJ2-5, with 10 bases lining up with TRBD1. Source material: blood. This clonotype was sampled from a middle-aged man with Graves' hyperthyroidism. For the CDR3, the DNA is TGTGCCAGCAAAATAGGGACAGGGGAAGAGACCCAGTACTTC. The encoded protein is CASKIGTGEETQYF.